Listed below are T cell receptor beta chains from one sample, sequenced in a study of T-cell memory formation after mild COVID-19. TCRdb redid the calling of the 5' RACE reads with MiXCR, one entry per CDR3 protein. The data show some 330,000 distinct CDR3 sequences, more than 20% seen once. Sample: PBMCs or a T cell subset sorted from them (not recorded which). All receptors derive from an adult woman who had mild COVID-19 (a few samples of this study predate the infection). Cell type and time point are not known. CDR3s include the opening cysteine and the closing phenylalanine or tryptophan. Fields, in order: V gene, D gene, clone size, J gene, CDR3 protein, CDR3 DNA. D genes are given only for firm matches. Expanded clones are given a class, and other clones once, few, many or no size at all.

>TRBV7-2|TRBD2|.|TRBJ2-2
CASSSTPGLGSTGELFF
TGTGCCAGCAGCTCAACCCCCGGACTAGGGTCCACCGGGGAGCTGTTTTTT
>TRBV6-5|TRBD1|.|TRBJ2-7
CASSSGQGAGEQYF
TGTGCCAGCAGTTCGGGACAGGGGGCGGGCGAGCAGTACTTC
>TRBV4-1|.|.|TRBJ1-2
CASTTAVPFEGYTF
TGCGCCAGCACCACAGCCGTACCCTTTGAGGGCTACACCTTC
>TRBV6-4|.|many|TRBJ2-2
CASSDSVEGNTGELFF
TGTGCCAGCAGTGACTCGGTCGAGGGGAACACCGGGGAGCTGTTTTTT
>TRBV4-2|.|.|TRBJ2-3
CASSQESVGLGLTSTDTQYF
TGTGCCAGCAGCCAAGAGTCGGTTGGGTTGGGGTTGACCTCCACAGATACGCAGTATTTT
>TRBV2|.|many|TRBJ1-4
CASSETGEKLFF
TGTGCCAGCAGTGAAACGGGTGAAAAACTGTTTTTT
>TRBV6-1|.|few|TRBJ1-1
CASSEWTSAFF
TGTGCCAGCAGTGAATGGACTTCAGCTTTCTTT
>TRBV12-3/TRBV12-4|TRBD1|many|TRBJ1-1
CASIDRVKKAEAFF
TGTGCCAGCATCGACAGGGTAAAAAAGGCTGAAGCTTTCTTT
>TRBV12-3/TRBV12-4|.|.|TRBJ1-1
CASSLEGAVGKAFF
TGTGCCAGCAGTTTAGAAGGGGCTGTGGGGAAAGCTTTCTTT
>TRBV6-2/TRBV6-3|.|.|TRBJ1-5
CASSNSAGTGQPQHF
TGTGCCAGCAGTAATTCGGCAGGGACCGGCCAGCCCCAGCATTTT
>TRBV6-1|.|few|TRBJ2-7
CASSEVLQGRSYEQYF
TGTGCCAGCAGTGAAGTTCTTCAGGGCAGGTCCTACGAGCAGTACTTC
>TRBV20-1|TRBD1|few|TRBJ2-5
CSARDLGQGAGIRETQYF
TGCAGTGCTAGAGACCTGGGACAGGGGGCTGGGATACGGGAGACCCAGTACTTC
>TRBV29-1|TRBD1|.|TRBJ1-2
CSVGRQGNYGYTF
TGCAGCGTTGGTCGACAGGGGAACTATGGCTACACCTTC
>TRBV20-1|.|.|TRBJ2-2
CSARSPDFHTGELFF
TGCAGTGCTAGAAGTCCGGATTTCCACACCGGGGAGCTGTTTTTT
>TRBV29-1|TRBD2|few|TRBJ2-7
CSGGSGRNEQYF
TGCAGCGGGGGTAGCGGGAGAAACGAGCAGTACTTC
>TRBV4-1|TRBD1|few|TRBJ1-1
CASSQVVIGTGTGGNTEAFF
TGCGCCAGCAGCCAAGTAGTCATAGGGACCGGGACAGGGGGGAACACTGAAGCTTTCTTT